This T cell receptor (beta chain) is drawn from a study of blood T cell repertoires in COVID-19. The sample holds one count of this clone. The CDR3 length is 16 residues. Germline values: CDR1 LGHNA, CDR2 YNFKEQ. V was cut by 1 base and J by 1 base, with 13 bases left in between. Using immunoSEQ multiplex PCR, the repertoire was profiled, and TCRdb retains in-frame clones only, with some absent. The repertoire has around 210,000 clones, about three quarters of them found once; the top ten carry less than 7%. The rearrangement joins TRBV4-2 to TRBJ1-1; a possible D gene is TRBD1 (5 bases). The sequence was collected from a woman in her 70s with acute or convalescent COVID-19. The sample consisted of peripheral blood. The DNA of the CDR3 is TGTGCCAGCAGCCAAGTCGCAGGGTTGGAGAACACTGAAGCTTTCTTT. Translating it yields CASSQVAGLENTEAFF.